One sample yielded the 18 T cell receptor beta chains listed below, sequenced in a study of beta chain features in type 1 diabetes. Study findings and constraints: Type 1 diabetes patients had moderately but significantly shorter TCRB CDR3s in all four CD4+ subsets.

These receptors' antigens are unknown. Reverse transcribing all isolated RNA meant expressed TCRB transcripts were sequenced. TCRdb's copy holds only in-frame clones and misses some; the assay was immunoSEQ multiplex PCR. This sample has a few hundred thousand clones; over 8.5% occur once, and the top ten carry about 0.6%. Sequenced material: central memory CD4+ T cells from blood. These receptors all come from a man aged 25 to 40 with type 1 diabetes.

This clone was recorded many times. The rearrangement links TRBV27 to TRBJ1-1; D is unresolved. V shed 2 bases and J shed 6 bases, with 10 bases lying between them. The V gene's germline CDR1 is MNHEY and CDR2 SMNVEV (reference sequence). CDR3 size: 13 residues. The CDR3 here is CASSLHSRSEAFF. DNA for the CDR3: TGTGCCAGCAGTTTACATTCGAGGTCTGAAGCTTTCTTT.

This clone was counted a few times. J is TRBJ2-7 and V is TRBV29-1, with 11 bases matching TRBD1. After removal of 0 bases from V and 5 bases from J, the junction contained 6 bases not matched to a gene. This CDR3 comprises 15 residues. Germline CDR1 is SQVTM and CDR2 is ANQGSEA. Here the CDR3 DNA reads TGCAGCGTTGAAGATTGGACAGGGGGCGGCGACGAGCAGTACTTC. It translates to CSVEDWTGGGDEQYF.

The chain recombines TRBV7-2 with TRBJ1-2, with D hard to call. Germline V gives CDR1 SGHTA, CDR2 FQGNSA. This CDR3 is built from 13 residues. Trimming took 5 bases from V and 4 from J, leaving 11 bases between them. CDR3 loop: CASSPTTSYGYTF. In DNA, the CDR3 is TGTGCCAGCAGCCCAACAACAAGCTATGGCTACACCTTC.

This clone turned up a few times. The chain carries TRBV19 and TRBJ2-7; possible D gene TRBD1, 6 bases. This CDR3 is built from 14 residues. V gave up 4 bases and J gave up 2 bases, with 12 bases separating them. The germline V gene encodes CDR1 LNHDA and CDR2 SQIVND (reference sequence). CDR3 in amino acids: CASSNGQIAYEQYF. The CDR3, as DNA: TGTGCCAGTAGTAACGGACAGATAGCCTACGAGCAGTACTTC.

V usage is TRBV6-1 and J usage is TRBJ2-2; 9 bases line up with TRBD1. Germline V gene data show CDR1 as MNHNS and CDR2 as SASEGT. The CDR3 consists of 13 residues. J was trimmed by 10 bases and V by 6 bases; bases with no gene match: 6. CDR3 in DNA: TGTGCCAGCAGCGGACGACAGGGGGAGGAGCTGTTTTTT. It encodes CASSGRQGEELFF.

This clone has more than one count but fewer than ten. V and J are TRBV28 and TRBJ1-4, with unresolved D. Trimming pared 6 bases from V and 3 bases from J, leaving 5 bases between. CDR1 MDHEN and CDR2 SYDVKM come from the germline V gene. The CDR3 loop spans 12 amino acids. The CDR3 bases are TGTGCCAGCAGGTGGGCTAATGAAAAACTGTTTTTT. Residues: CASRWANEKLFF.

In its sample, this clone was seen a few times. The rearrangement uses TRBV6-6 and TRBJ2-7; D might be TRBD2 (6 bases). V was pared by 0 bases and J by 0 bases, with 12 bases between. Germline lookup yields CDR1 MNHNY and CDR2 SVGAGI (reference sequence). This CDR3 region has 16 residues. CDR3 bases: TGTGCCAGCAGTTACTCGTGGAGGGAGAACTCCTACGAGCAGTACTTC. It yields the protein CASSYSWRENSYEQYF.

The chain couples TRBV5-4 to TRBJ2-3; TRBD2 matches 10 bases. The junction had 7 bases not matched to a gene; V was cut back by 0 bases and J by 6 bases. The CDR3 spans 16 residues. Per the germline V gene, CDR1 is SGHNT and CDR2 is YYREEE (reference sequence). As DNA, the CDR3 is TGTGCCAGCAGCTTGGCGTCTAGCGGGGGTTTTGATACGCAGTATTTT. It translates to CASSLASSGGFDTQYF. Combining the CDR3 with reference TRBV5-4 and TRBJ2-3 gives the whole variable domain ETGVTQSPTHLIKTRGQQVTLRCSSQSGHNTVSWYQQALGQGPQFIFQYYREEENGRGNFPPRFSGLQFPNYSSELNVNALELDDSALYLCASSLASSGGFDTQYFGPGTRLTVL.

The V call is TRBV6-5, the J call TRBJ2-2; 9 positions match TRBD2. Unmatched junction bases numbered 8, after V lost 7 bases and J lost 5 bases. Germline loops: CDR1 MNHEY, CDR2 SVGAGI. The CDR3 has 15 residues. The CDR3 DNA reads TGTGCCAGCACAAAGCGACTAGCGGCAACCGGGGAGCTGTTTTTT. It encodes CASTKRLAATGELFF.

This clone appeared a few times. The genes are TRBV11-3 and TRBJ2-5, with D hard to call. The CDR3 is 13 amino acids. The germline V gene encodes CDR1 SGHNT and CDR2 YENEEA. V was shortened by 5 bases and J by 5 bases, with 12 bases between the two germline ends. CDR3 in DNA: TGTGCCAGCAGCCCGTTCAGCGAGGAGACCCAGTACTTC. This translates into CASSPFSEETQYF.

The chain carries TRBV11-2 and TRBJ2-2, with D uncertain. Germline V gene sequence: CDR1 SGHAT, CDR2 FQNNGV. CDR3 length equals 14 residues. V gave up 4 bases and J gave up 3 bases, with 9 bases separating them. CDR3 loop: CASSSAQYTGELFF. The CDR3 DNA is TGTGCCAGCAGCTCTGCACAGTACACCGGGGAGCTGTTTTTT.

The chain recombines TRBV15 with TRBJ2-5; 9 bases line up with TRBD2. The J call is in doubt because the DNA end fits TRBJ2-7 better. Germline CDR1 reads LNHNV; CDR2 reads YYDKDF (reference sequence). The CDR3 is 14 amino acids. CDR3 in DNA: TGTGCCACCAGCGAGCGGGGGGCCACCTACGAGCAGTACTTC. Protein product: CATSERGATYEQYF.

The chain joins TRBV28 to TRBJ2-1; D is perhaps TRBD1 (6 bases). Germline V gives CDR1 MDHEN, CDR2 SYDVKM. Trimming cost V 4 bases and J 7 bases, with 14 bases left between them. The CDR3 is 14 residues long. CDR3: CASSSGVGLNEQFF. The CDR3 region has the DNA TGTGCCAGCAGTTCAGGGGTAGGGTTGAATGAGCAGTTCTTC.

The CDR3 sequence is CASSLAPLAGSTGELFF. The CDR3 DNA follows: TGCGCCAGCAGCTTGGCTCCCCTAGCGGGTTCCACCGGGGAGCTGTTTTTT. The chain joins TRBV5-1 to TRBJ2-2, with 8 positions matching TRBD2. The CDR3 runs 17 residues. Germline V gives CDR1 SGHRS, CDR2 YFSETQ. After removal of 0 bases from V and 4 bases from J, the junction contained 8 bases not matched to a gene.

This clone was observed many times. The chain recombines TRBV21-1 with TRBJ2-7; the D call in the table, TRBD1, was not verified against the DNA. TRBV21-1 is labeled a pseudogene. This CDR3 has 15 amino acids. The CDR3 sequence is CASFTLTGLLYEQYF. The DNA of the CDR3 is TGTGCCAGCTTTACCTTGACAGGGCTACTCTACGAGCAGTACTTC.

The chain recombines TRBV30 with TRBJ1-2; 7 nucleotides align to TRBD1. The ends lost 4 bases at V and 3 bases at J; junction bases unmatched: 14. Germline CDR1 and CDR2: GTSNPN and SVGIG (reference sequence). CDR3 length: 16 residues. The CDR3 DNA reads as TGTGCCTGGATTCACCGAAACAGGGGAGGGGACTATGGCTACACCTTC. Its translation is CAWIHRNRGGDYGYTF.

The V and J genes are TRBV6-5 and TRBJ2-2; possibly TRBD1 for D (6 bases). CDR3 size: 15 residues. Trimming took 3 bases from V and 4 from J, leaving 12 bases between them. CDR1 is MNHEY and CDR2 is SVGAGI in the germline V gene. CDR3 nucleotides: TGTGCCAGCAGTTATAGTACACAGGGCACCGGGGAGCTGTTTTTT. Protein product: CASSYSTQGTGELFF.

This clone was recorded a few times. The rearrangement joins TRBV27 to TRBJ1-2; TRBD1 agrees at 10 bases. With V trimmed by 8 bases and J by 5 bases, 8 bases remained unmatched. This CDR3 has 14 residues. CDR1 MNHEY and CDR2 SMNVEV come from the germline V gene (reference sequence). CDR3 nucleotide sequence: TGTGCCAGCCGCCCCCGGGACAGGGGTTATGGCTACACCTTC. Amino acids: CASRPRDRGYGYTF.